Presented here are 8 T cell receptor beta chains from one specimen sequenced in a study of T cells after somatic rescue of genetic block. Libraries were prepared by immunoSEQ multiplex PCR; TCRdb keeps only in-frame clonotypes and omits some of them. The sample has 70,000 to 85,000 clones; just over 90% are singletons. The sequencing input was peripheral blood mononuclear cells (PBMCs). Source of these receptors: a man under 40.

V usage is TRBV11-3 and J usage is TRBJ2-7; the match to TRBD1 covers 9 bases. CDR1 and CDR2 (germline): SGHNT, YENEEA. The CDR3 extends over 15 amino acids. The ends lost 5 bases at V and 2 bases at J; junction bases unmatched: 7. CDR3 loop: CASSETGGAAYEQYF. CDR3 bases: TGTGCCAGCAGCGAAACAGGGGGCGCGGCCTACGAGCAGTACTTC.

The chain joins TRBV11-3 to TRBJ2-1; perhaps TRBD2 as D (6 bases). Germline lookup yields CDR1 SGHNT and CDR2 YENEEA. CDR3 length: 14 residues. V lost 5 bases to trimming and J lost 0 bases, with 8 bases between them. The CDR3 region is CASSLGSSYNEQFF. In nucleotides, the CDR3 is TGTGCCAGCAGCCTCGGGAGCTCCTACAATGAGCAGTTCTTC.

The CDR3 DNA sequence: TGTGCCAGCGGGCGAAACACCGGGGAGCTGTTTTTT. Translation: CASGRNTGELFF. J is TRBJ2-2 and V is TRBV6-5; D not certain. The V end was cut by 8 bases, the J end by 2 bases, with 6 bases between. Germline loops: CDR1 MNHEY, CDR2 SVGAGI. There are 12 residues in the CDR3.

This sequence joins TRBV11-2 and TRBJ2-7, with unresolved D. Trimming shortened V by 2 bases and J by 4 bases, and 9 bases separated the two germline ends. Germline loops: CDR1 SGHAT, CDR2 FQNNGV. The length of the CDR3 is 13 residues. CDR3 nucleotide sequence: TGTGCCAGCAGCTTATCCGCCAAATACGAGCAGTACTTC. Its translation is CASSLSAKYEQYF.

The chain employs TRBV7-9 and TRBJ2-1; perhaps TRBD2 as D (6 bases). This CDR3 has 13 residues. CDR1 is SEHNR and CDR2 is FQNEAQ in the germline V gene (reference sequence). The V end was cut by 0 bases, the J end by 8 bases, with 8 bases between. CDR3 nucleotide sequence: TGTGCCAGCAGCTTAGCCGGGAGTGATGAGCAGTTCTTC. Its protein is CASSLAGSDEQFF. The whole variable domain, remainder taken from reference TRBV7-9 and TRBJ2-1, is DTGVSQNPRHKITKRGQNVTFRCDPISEHNRLYWYRQTLGQGPEFLTYFQNEAQLEKSRLLSDRFSAERPKGSFSTLEIQRTEQGDSAMYLCASSLAGSDEQFFGPGTRLTVL.

The chain combines TRBV10-3 with TRBJ1-6; D not resolved. This CDR3 spans 16 amino acids. Trimming left V 5 bases short and J 9 bases short, with 20 bases between. The germline V gene has CDR1 ENHRY and CDR2 SYGVKD. The CDR3 DNA is TGTGCCATCAGTAGCCCGGGGTGGGGAAATGGTTCACCCCTCCACTTT. Protein sequence: CAISSPGWGNGSPLHF.

The genes are TRBV21-1 and TRBJ2-1; TRBD2, the table's D call, was not compared with the DNA. TRBV21-1 is marked as a pseudogene. This CDR3 has 16 amino acids. The CDR3 sequence: CASSKVSGRAWDEQFF. CDR3 nucleotide sequence: TGTGCCAGCAGCAAAGTGAGCGGGAGGGCCTGGGATGAGCAGTTCTTC.

The chain carries TRBV11-1 and TRBJ2-7, with D uncertain. V was clipped by 5 bases and J by 2 bases, with 10 bases between them. Germline assignment: CDR1 SGHAT and CDR2 FQDESV (reference sequence). The CDR3 sequence is 13 residues long. The CDR3 spells CASSPIGTYEQYF. The CDR3 region has the DNA TGTGCCAGCAGCCCAATTGGTACCTACGAGCAGTACTTC. The full variable domain, its missing parts supplied by reference TRBV11-1 and TRBJ2-7, is EAEVAQSPRYKITEKSQAVAFWCDPISGHATLYWYRQILGQGPELLVQFQDESVVDDSQLPKDRFSAERLKGVDSTLKIQPAELGDSAMYLCASSPIGTYEQYFGPGTRLTVT.